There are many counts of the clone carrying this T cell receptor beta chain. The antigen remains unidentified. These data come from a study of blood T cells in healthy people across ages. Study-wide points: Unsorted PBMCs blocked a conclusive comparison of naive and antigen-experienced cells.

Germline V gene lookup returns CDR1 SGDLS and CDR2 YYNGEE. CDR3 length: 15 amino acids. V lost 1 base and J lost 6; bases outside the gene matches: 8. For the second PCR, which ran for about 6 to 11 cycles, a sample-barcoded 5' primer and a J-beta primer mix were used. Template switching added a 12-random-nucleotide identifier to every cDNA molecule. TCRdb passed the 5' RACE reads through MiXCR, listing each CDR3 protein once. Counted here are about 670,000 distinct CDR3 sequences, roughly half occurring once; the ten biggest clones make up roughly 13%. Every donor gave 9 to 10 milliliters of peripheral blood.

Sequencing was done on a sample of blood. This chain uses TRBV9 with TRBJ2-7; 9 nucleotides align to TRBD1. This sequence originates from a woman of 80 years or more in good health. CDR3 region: CASSVSGTGLAEQYF. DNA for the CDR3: TGTGCCAGCAGCGTATCCGGGACAGGGTTGGCCGAGCAGTACTTC.